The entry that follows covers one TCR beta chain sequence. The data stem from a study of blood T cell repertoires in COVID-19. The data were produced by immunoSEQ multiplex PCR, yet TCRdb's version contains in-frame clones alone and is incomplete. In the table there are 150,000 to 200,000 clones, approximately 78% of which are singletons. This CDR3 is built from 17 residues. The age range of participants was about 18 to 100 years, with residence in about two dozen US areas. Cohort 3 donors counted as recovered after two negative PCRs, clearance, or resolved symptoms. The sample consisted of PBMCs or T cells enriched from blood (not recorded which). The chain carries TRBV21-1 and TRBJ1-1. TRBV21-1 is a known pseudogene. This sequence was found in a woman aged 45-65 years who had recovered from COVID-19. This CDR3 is CASRTRERLREGTEAFF. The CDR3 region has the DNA TGTGCCAGCCGAACGAGGGAACGTTTGCGGGAGGGCACTGAAGCTTTCTTT.